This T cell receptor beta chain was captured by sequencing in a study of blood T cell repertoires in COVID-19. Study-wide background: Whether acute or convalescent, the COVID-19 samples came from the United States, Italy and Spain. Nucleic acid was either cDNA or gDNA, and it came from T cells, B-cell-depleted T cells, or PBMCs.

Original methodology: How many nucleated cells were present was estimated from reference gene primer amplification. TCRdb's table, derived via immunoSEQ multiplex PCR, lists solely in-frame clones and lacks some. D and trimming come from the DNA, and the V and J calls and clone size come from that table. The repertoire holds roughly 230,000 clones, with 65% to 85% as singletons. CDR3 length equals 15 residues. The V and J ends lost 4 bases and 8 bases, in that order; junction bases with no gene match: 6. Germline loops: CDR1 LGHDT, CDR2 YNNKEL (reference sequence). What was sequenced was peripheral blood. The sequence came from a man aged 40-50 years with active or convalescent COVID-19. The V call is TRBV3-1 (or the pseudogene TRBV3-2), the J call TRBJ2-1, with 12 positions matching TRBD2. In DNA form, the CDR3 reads TGTGCCAGCAGCCTGTCTAGCGGGGGGGCCGATGAGCAGTTCTTC. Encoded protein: CASSLSSGGADEQFF.